These 11 T cell receptor beta chains came from one sample sequenced in a study of T cells in Graves' hyperthyroidism and ophthalmopathy. It was RNA transcripts that yielded the amplified TCR beta CDR3 regions. An initial round of RT-PCR targeting the TCR CDR3 relied on the HTBI primer set. TCRdb redid the calling of the multiplex PCR reads with MiXCR, one entry per CDR3 protein. The sample comprises hundreds of thousands of distinct CDR3 sequences, roughly a sixth of which are singletons, and over 15% rests with the top ten. Sequenced material: blood. These receptors were obtained from a woman between 45 and 60 years old with Graves' hyperthyroidism that later progressed to Graves' ophthalmopathy.

This clonotype appeared a few times. The V gene is TRBV28, the J gene TRBJ2-7; TRBD1 agrees at 9 bases. The CDR3 consists of 15 residues. Germline assignment: CDR1 MDHEN and CDR2 SYDVKM. Trimming removed 0 bases from V and 4 bases from J; junction bases left unmatched: 4. The CDR3 nucleotides read TGTGCCAGCAGTTTATGGACAGGGGGTCGGTACGAGCAGTACTTC. This encodes CASSLWTGGRYEQYF.

The gene calls are TRBV20-1 and TRBJ1-5; tentative D call: TRBD1 (5 bases). The CDR3 sequence is 14 residues long. From germline, CDR1 is DFQATT and CDR2 SNEGSKA (reference sequence). V was shortened by 3 bases and J by 3 bases, with 12 bases between the two germline ends. The DNA for the CDR3 is TGCAGTGCTAGCGGGGCAGGTGTCAATCAGCCCCAGCATTTT. Translated: CSASGAGVNQPQHF.

V and J are TRBV6-5 and TRBJ2-7, with unresolved D. This CDR3 has 13 amino acids. V was pared by 5 bases and J by 0 bases, with 8 bases between. Germline values: CDR1 MNHEY, CDR2 SVGAGI. CDR3 in amino acids: CASSHGYSYEQYF. The CDR3 DNA reads as TGTGCCAGCAGTCACGGGTACTCCTACGAGCAGTACTTC.

The J gene is TRBJ1-1, the V gene TRBV19, with 7 bases fitting TRBD1. The CDR3 has 17 amino acids. V lost 0 bases to trimming and J lost 1 base; unmatched junction nucleotides: 8. Germline V gives CDR1 LNHDA, CDR2 SQIVND (reference sequence). In DNA, the CDR3 is TGTGCCAGTAGTATAGAACAGGGGCGAACCCCGAACACTGAAGCTTTCTTT. Translated: CASSIEQGRTPNTEAFF.

In its sample, this clonotype was seen many times. J is TRBJ2-1 and V is TRBV20-1; either TRBD1 or TRBD2 may supply D (5 bases each). The CDR3 extends over 15 amino acids. Per the germline V gene, CDR1 is DFQATT and CDR2 is SNEGSKA (reference sequence). V was cut by 3 bases and J by 2 bases, with 14 bases left in between. DNA of the CDR3: TGCAGTGCTAGCTATCGGGACCCCACCTACAATGAGCAGTTCTTC. Its translation is CSASYRDPTYNEQFF.

V gene TRBV19 combines with J gene TRBJ1-5, with D perhaps matching TRBD1 (6 bases). V was cut by 2 bases and J by 7 bases, with 9 bases left in between. Germline V gene data show CDR1 as LNHDA and CDR2 as SQIVND (reference sequence). This CDR3 is 13 amino acids long. The DNA for the CDR3 is TGTGCCAGTAGTATAAACAGGGACCAGCCCCAGCATTTT. Protein product: CASSINRDQPQHF.

This clonotype was counted at least ten times. The chain is built from TRBV5-6 and TRBJ1-1; D possibly corresponds to TRBD1 (5 bases). Germline CDR1 reads SGHDT; CDR2 reads YYEEEE. Trimming cost V 0 bases and J 0 bases, with 9 bases left between them. This CDR3 has 15 amino acids. The CDR3 reads CASSLVQGLNTEAFF. CDR3 in DNA: TGTGCCAGCAGCTTGGTCCAGGGCTTGAACACTGAAGCTTTCTTT.

V usage is TRBV19 and J usage is TRBJ1-1; D might be TRBD1 (5 bases). CDR3 length equals 15 residues. The germline gives CDR1 LNHDA, CDR2 SQIVND (reference sequence). Trimming removed 7 bases at V and 1 base at J, with 16 bases between. The CDR3 region has the DNA TGTGCCAGTAAGTGGTCGGGGGTCGGGAACACTGAAGCTTTCTTT. It yields the protein CASKWSGVGNTEAFF. The variable domain in full, with the rest retrieved from reference TRBV19 and TRBJ1-1, is DGGITQSPKYLFRKEGQNVTLSCEQNLNHDAMYWYRQDPGQGLRLIYYSQIVNDFQKGDIAEGYSVSREKKESFPLTVTSAQKNPTAFYLCASKWSGVGNTEAFFGQGTRLTVV.

Many counts were recorded for this clonotype. J is TRBJ2-3 and V is TRBV2; D is uncertain. The V and J ends lost 6 bases and 4 bases respectively, with 8 bases between them. The CDR3 covers 12 residues. Germline lookup yields CDR1 SNHLY and CDR2 FYNNEI. Here the CDR3 reads CASRIDSDTQYF. The CDR3 DNA follows: TGTGCCAGCAGGATAGACTCAGATACGCAGTATTTT.

Regarding this clonotype: A much larger clone lies a single base off, so this may be a read error. This chain links TRBV3-1 with TRBJ2-7; possibly TRBD1 for D (6 bases). Germline CDR1 reads LGHDT; CDR2 reads YNNKEL (reference sequence). V was shortened by 7 bases and J by 0 bases, with 13 bases between the two germline ends. This CDR3 is built from 14 residues. The CDR3 coding sequence is TGTGCCAGCAACCGACAGGATAGCTCCTACGAGCAGTACTTC. Translation: CASNRQDSSYEQYF.

This rearrangement joins TRBV24-1 to TRBJ2-2, with D possibly matching TRBD1 (6 bases). The germline V and J ends were trimmed by 5 bases and 4 bases, with 10 bases remaining between them. There are 14 residues in the CDR3. Germline CDR1 is KGHDR and CDR2 is SFDVKD. This CDR3 is CATSGQGPTGELFF. As DNA, the CDR3 is TGTGCCACCAGTGGTCAGGGGCCCACCGGGGAGCTGTTTTTT.